Below, one TCR beta chain is given with its context. Its antigen is currently unknown. This sample was taken from a study of graft-versus-host responses after intestinal transplantation. Study details: Following induction with anti-thymocyte globulin, all recipients were given tacrolimus and steroids for two to three years. General study points: Clonal ratios of graft-versus-host to host-versus-graft in allografts were high for patients exhibiting graft-donor T cell macrochimerism. GvH clones were identified in recipient marrow, with some first appearing in ileum or blood. Peak circulating GvH clone levels were associated with early post-transplant HvG declines.

Looked up from germline, CDR1 is SEHNR and CDR2 is FQNEAQ (reference sequence). With 2 bases clipped from V and 5 bases from J, the junction kept 6 bases outside the gene matches. The CDR3 sequence is 15 residues long. The data were produced by immunoSEQ multiplex PCR, yet TCRdb's version contains in-frame clones alone and is incomplete. The repertoire has 90,000 to 130,000 clones, roughly 95% of them found once; the top ten carry roughly 0.5%. Source: unstimulated CD8+ T cells sorted from spleen or lymph node cells, taken before intestinal transplant. The V call is TRBV7-9, the J call TRBJ1-1, with 9 positions matching TRBD1. This TCR was sampled from a human donor who received an intestinal transplant. CDR3 in DNA: TGTGCCAGCAGCTTACTGGGGACAGGGTATACTGAAGCTTTCTTT. Its protein product is CASSLLGTGYTEAFF.